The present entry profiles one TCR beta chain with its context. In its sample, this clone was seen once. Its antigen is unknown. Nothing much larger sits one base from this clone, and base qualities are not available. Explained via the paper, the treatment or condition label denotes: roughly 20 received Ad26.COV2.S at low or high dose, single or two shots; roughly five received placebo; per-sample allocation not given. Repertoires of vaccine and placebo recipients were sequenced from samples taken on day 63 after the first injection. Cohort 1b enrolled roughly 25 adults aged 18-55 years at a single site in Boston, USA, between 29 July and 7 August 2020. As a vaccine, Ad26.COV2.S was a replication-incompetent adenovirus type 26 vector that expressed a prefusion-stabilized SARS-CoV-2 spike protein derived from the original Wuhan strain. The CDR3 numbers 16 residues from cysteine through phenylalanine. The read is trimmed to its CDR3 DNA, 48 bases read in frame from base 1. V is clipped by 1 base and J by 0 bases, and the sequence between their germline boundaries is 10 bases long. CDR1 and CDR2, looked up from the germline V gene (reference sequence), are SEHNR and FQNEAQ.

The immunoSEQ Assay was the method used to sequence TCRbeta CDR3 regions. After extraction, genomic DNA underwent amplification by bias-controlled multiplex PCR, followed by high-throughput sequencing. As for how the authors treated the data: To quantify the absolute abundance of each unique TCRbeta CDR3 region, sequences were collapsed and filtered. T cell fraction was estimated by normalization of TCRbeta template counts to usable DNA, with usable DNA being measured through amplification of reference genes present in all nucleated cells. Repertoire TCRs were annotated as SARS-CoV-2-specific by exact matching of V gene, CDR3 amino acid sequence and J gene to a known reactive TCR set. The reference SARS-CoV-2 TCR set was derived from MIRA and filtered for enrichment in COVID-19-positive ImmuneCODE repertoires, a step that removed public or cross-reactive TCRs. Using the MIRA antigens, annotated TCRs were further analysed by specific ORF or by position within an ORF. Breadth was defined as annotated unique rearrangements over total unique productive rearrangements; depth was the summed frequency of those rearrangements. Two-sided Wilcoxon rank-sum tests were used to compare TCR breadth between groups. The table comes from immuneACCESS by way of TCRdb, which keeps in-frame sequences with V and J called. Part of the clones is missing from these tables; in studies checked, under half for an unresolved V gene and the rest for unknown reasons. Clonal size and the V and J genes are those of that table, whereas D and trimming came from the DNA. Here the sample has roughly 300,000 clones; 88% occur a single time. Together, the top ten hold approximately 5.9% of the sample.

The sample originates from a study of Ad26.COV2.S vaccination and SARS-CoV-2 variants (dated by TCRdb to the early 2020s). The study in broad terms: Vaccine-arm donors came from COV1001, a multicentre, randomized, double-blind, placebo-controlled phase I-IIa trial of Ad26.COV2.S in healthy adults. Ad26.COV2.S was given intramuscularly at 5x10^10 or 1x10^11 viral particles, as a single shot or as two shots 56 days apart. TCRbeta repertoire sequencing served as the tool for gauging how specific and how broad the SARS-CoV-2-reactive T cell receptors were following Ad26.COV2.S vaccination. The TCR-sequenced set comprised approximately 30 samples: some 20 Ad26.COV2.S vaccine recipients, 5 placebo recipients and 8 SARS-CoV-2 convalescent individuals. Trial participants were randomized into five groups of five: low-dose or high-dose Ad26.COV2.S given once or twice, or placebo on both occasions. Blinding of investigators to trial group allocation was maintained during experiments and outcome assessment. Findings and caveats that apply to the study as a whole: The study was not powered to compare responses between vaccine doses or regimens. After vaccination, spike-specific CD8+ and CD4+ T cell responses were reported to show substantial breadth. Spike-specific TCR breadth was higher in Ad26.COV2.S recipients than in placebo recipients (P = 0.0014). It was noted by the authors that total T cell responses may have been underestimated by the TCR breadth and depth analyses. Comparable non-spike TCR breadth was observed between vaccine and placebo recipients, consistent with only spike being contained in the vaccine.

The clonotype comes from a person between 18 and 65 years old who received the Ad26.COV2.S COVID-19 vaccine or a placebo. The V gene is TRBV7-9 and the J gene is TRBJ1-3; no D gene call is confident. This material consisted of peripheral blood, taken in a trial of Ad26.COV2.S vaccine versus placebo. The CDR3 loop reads CASSLEDKRSGNTIYF. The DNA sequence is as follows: TGTGCCAGCAGCTTAGAAGACAAACGCTCTGGAAACACCATATATTTT.